The 28 T cell receptor beta chains listed next were all sequenced from one sample in a study of blood T cell repertoires in COVID-19. This table comes from immunoSEQ multiplex PCR, and its TCRdb copy is limited to in-frame clones, with some not included. This table holds 300,000 to 350,000 clones, about 90% found once. What was sequenced was peripheral blood. The receptors were sampled from a woman aged 18-29 years who had recovered from COVID-19.

The chain has TRBV24-1 and TRBJ1-6, with TRBD1 matching over 9 bases. This CDR3 has 14 residues. The V gene end was trimmed by 5 bases and the J gene end by 7 bases; junction bases not matched to a gene: 2. CDR1 is KGHDR, CDR2 SFDVKD, per germline. CDR3 amino acids: CATSGDRANSPLHF. The DNA of the CDR3 is TGTGCCACCAGTGGGGACAGGGCGAATTCACCCCTCCACTTT.

The genes are TRBV18 and TRBJ2-2; TRBD1 matches 7 bases. V trimming: 4 bases; J trimming: 2 bases; junction bases outside the gene matches: 10. Germline V lookup: CDR1 KGHSH, CDR2 LQKENI. The CDR3 covers 17 residues. CDR3 in amino acids: CASSRFQRGQNTGELFF. The CDR3 DNA reads TGTGCCAGCTCACGATTTCAAAGGGGGCAAAACACCGGGGAGCTGTTTTTT. Drawing the rest from reference TRBV18 and TRBJ2-2, the complete variable domain is NAGVMQNPRHLVRRRGQEARLRCSPMKGHSHVYWYRQLPEEGLKFMVYLQKENIIDESGMPKERFSAEFPKEGPSILRIQQVVRGDSAAYFCASSRFQRGQNTGELFFGEGSRLTVL.

J is TRBJ2-1 and V is TRBV6-4, with TRBD2 as a possible D gene (6 bases). CDR3 size: 16 residues. Germline values: CDR1 MRHNA, CDR2 SNTAGT. V dropped 0 bases and J dropped 4 bases, with 13 bases sitting between them. CDR3 DNA sequence: TGTGCCAGCAGTGACTCGAAGTCTAGCGAATACAATGAGCAGTTCTTC. It encodes CASSDSKSSEYNEQFF.

The rearrangement links TRBV7-2 to TRBJ2-5, with D possibly being TRBD2 (7 bases). CDR1 is SGHTA and CDR2 is FQGNSA in the germline V gene. V lost 5 bases, J lost 4 bases, and 14 bases lay in between. The length of the CDR3 is 14 residues. CDR3 DNA sequence: TGTGCCAGCAGCAGGGGGGGGAGCCGAGAGACCCAGTACTTC. This translates into CASSRGGSRETQYF.

The rearrangement uses TRBV5-6 and TRBJ2-1; 11 positions match TRBD2. The CDR3 is 16 amino acids. Germline-derived CDR1 and CDR2 are SGHDT and YYEEEE. The V gene end was trimmed by 0 bases and the J gene end by 6 bases; junction bases not matched to a gene: 5. As DNA, the CDR3 is TGTGCCAGCAGCTTGGACTGGCTAGCGGGAGGCAATGAGCAGTTCTTC. The encoded protein is CASSLDWLAGGNEQFF.

This clone is a singleton in its sample. The chain is built from TRBV2 and TRBJ2-1, with 7 bases aligning to TRBD2. The germline gives CDR1 SNHLY, CDR2 FYNNEI. The CDR3 loop spans 13 amino acids. After removal of 6 bases from V and 4 bases from J, the junction contained 3 bases not matched to a gene. Written as DNA, the CDR3 is TGTGCCAGCAGGGCGGGGGTGTACAATGAGCAGTTCTTC. This encodes CASRAGVYNEQFF.

The chain carries TRBV5-1 and TRBJ1-1; TRBD1 aligns across 8 bases. Germline V gene lookup returns CDR1 SGHRS and CDR2 YFSETQ. J gave up 0 bases and V 3 bases, and 7 bases lay outside the gene matches. This CDR3 comprises 16 residues. CDR3 DNA sequence: TGCGCCAGCAGCTCCGGCAGGGGGCCCATGAACACTGAAGCTTTCTTT. This gives the protein CASSSGRGPMNTEAFF. Full variable domain (rest looked up from reference TRBV5-1 and TRBJ1-1): KAGVTQTPRYLIKTRGQQVTLSCSPISGHRSVSWYQQTPGQGLQFLFEYFSETQRNKGNFPGRFSGRQFSNSRSEMNVSTLELGDSALYLCASSSGRGPMNTEAFFGQGTRLTVV.

This clone was detected once. The CDR3 region has the DNA TGTGCCAGCAGTGAAAGCTATCTAACTTACGAGCAGTACGTC. This codes for CASSESYLTYEQYV. J is TRBJ2-7 and V is TRBV2; D not resolved. Germline-derived CDR1 and CDR2 are SNHLY and FYNNEI. Trimming left V 2 bases short and J 4 bases short, with 12 bases between. The CDR3 runs 14 residues.

A few counts support this clone. The chain couples TRBV3-1 (or the pseudogene TRBV3-2) to TRBJ2-7, with a weak D call TRBD1 (7 bases). Germline V gene data show CDR1 as LGHDT and CDR2 as YNNKEL (reference sequence). Trimming pared 7 bases from V and 2 bases from J, leaving 21 bases between. The CDR3 has 16 residues. This chain's CDR3 is CASTEGGFGTAYEQYV. The DNA for the CDR3 is TGTGCCAGCACTGAGGGAGGCTTTGGGACAGCCTACGAGCAGTACGTC.

This clone was observed once. This sequence joins TRBV4-1 and TRBJ1-2, with 8 bases fitting TRBD1. V lost 2 bases and J lost 5; bases outside the gene matches: 7. The V gene's germline CDR1 is MGHRA and CDR2 YSYEKL. The CDR3 has 15 residues. The DNA for the CDR3 is TGCGCCAGCAGCCAATTGTCAGGGGGCGAATATGGCTACACCTTC. This gives the protein CASSQLSGGEYGYTF.

The V gene is TRBV4-3, the J gene TRBJ2-1; 7 nucleotides line up with TRBD2. CDR1 is LGHNA, CDR2 YSLEER, per germline. This CDR3 spans 17 amino acids. Germline trimming cut 0 bases from V and 5 bases from J; bases unmatched to any gene: 10. The DNA of the CDR3 is TGCGCCAGCAGCCAAGAAGGTTTAGGACTAGGCAACAATGAGCAGTTCTTC. Residues: CASSQEGLGLGNNEQFF.

The genes are TRBV19 and TRBJ2-3; 10 bases are shared with TRBD2. The CDR3 has 16 amino acids. From germline, CDR1 is LNHDA and CDR2 SQIVND (reference sequence). V trimming: 2 bases; J trimming: 4 bases; junction bases outside the gene matches: 6. The CDR3 is CASSILAGAIADTQYF. CDR3 sequence (DNA): TGTGCCAGTAGTATACTAGCGGGAGCAATCGCAGATACGCAGTATTTT.

The chain carries TRBV9 and TRBJ2-1; D is perhaps TRBD2 (6 bases). There are 16 residues in the CDR3. CDR1 is SGDLS, CDR2 YYNGEE, per germline. The V end was cut by 4 bases, the J end by 2 bases, with 16 bases between. As DNA, the CDR3 is TGTGCCAGCAGCTCCCACGGGAGCGTCCCCTACAATGAGCAGTTCTTC. This codes for CASSSHGSVPYNEQFF.

As regards this clone: The limits of the CDR3 on the DNA are not certain, so only TCRdb's listed CDR3 is given. CDR3 amino acids: CASILGQGIKAFF. The chain joins TRBV12-3 or TRBV12-4 to TRBJ1-1; the table's D call, TRBD1, was not checked against the DNA. The CDR3 is 13 residues long, counting both termini.

CDR3 region: CSVASGRSTDTQYF. The CDR3 DNA sequence: TGCAGCGTTGCTAGCGGGAGAAGCACAGATACGCAGTATTTT. The genes are TRBV29-1 and TRBJ2-3; 10 bases match TRBD2. Per the germline V gene, CDR1 is SQVTM and CDR2 is ANQGSEA. This CDR3 spans 14 amino acids. With 4 bases clipped from V and 0 bases from J, the junction kept 1 base outside the gene matches.

The chain uses TRBV5-1 and TRBJ2-5; 9 positions agree with TRBD1. The CDR3 covers 13 residues. CDR1 is SGHRS and CDR2 is YFSETQ in the germline V gene. J gave up 4 bases and V 5 bases, and 3 bases lay outside the gene matches. CDR3 DNA sequence: TGCGCCAGCAGTTGGACAGGGGCAGAGACCCAGTACTTC. This encodes CASSWTGAETQYF.

The genes are TRBV27 and TRBJ1-1, with D possibly TRBD1 on 6 matching bases. This CDR3 has 16 amino acids. In germline, CDR1 is MNHEY, CDR2 SMNVEV (reference sequence). V dropped 2 bases and J dropped 1 base, with 14 bases sitting between them. CDR3 in DNA: TGTGCCAGCAGTTTAAGGGCAGGGGCCACGAACACTGAAGCTTTCTTT. Translating gives CASSLRAGATNTEAFF.

The chain is built from TRBV6-5 and TRBJ1-3; 8 nucleotides line up with TRBD1. CDR1 MNHEY and CDR2 SVGAGI come from the germline V gene. This CDR3 has 13 amino acids. The trim removed 6 bases at V and 3 bases at J, leaving 1 base unmatched. CDR3 loop: CASRDRVGNTIYF. CDR3 nucleotides: TGTGCCAGCAGGGACAGGGTTGGAAACACCATATATTTT.

V and J are TRBV11-2 and TRBJ2-1; D is perhaps TRBD2 (5 bases). CDR3 length: 14 amino acids. The germline CDR1 and CDR2 sequences are SGHAT and FQNNGV. Between the trimmed V and J ends, which lost 3 bases and 10 bases, there was a span of 16 bases. In nucleotides, the CDR3 is TGTGCCAGCAGCTTCCTAGCCGGGAATAACGAGCAGTTCTTC. It encodes CASSFLAGNNEQFF.

V gene TRBV4-3 combines with J gene TRBJ2-2, with a weak D call TRBD1 (6 bases). From germline, CDR1 is LGHNA and CDR2 YSLEER. V lost 0 bases to trimming and J lost 6 bases, with 11 bases between them. CDR3 length: 15 residues. CDR3 sequence: CASSQDRGKAGELFF. CDR3 nucleotide sequence: TGCGCCAGCAGCCAAGACAGGGGCAAGGCCGGGGAGCTGTTTTTT.

This clone was detected only once. The J gene is TRBJ1-1, the V gene TRBV5-5, with D tentatively TRBD1 (5 bases). This CDR3 is built from 14 residues. Germline values: CDR1 SGHKS, CDR2 YYEKEE (reference sequence). The ends were cut back, 4 bases at V and 1 base at J, with 11 bases in the middle. The CDR3 nucleotides read TGTGCCAGCAGCCATCTAACAGGGAACACTGAAGCTTTCTTT. Its translation: CASSHLTGNTEAFF.

This chain connects TRBV5-6 to TRBJ1-5; 10 nucleotides match TRBD1. The CDR3 loop spans 16 amino acids. After removal of 5 bases from V and 7 bases from J, the junction contained 12 bases not matched to a gene. CDR1 and CDR2 from the germline V gene are SGHDT and YYEEEE. The CDR3 protein is CASRRGTGVEEQPQHF. The CDR3 region has the DNA TGTGCCAGCAGGCGGGGGACAGGGGTTGAAGAGCAGCCCCAGCATTTT.

The rearrangement uses TRBV28 and TRBJ2-2; 10 nucleotides align to TRBD1. Per the germline V gene, CDR1 is MDHEN and CDR2 is SYDVKM. This CDR3 contains 15 residues. V lost 2 bases to trimming and J lost 9 bases; unmatched junction nucleotides: 6. The CDR3: CASSLGDRGLRELFF. CDR3 nucleotide sequence: TGTGCCAGCAGTTTAGGGGACAGGGGACTGAGGGAGCTGTTTTTT.

This chain links TRBV28 with TRBJ1-2; 8 nucleotides match TRBD1. This CDR3 is 14 amino acids long. The germline V gene encodes CDR1 MDHEN and CDR2 SYDVKM. V trimming: 3 bases; J trimming: 8 bases; junction bases outside the gene matches: 8. In nucleotides, the CDR3 is TGTGCCAGCAGTTTTGAGGACAGGGCCTCGGGCTACACCTTC. This encodes CASSFEDRASGYTF.

This chain links TRBV27 with TRBJ1-6; possible D gene TRBD1, 5 bases. The CDR3 is 14 amino acids. Germline V gene lookup returns CDR1 MNHEY and CDR2 SMNVEV (reference sequence). The V gene lost 8 bases and the J gene lost 7 bases, with 15 bases spanning the gap. The CDR3 here is CASRPGLPNSPLHF. CDR3 bases: TGTGCCAGCCGCCCGGGACTGCCGAATTCACCCCTCCACTTT.

The chain links TRBV27 to TRBJ1-3; D gene ambiguous. CDR1 MNHEY and CDR2 SMNVEV come from the germline V gene (reference sequence). Trimming cost V 5 bases and J 4 bases, with 21 bases left between them. The CDR3 totals 17 residues. The CDR3 coding sequence is TGTGCCAGCAGTGAGACCCCGTTATTGGCGGGAGGAAACACCATATATTTT. Protein product: CASSETPLLAGGNTIYF.

This sequence joins TRBV11-3 and TRBJ2-1; 8 nucleotides agree with TRBD2. There are 13 residues in the CDR3. V lost 9 bases, J lost 8 bases, and 9 bases stayed unmatched. The germline V gene has CDR1 SGHNT and CDR2 YENEEA. The CDR3 coding sequence is TGTGCCAGTGGGAGCGGGAGACGCGATGAGCAGTTCTTC. Translation gives CASGSGRRDEQFF. The whole variable domain, filled in from reference TRBV11-3 and TRBJ2-1, reads EAGVVQSPRYKIIEKKQPVAFWCNPISGHNTLYWYLQNLGQGPELLIRYENEEAVDDSQLPKDRFSAERLKGVDSTLKIQPAELGDSAVYLCASGSGRRDEQFFGPGTRLTVL.

The genes are TRBV5-6 and TRBJ2-7; 10 positions agree with TRBD2. J was trimmed by 2 bases and V by 1 base; bases with no gene match: 15. Germline V lookup: CDR1 SGHDT, CDR2 YYEEEE. The CDR3 has 19 amino acids. Written as DNA, the CDR3 is TGTGCCAGCAGCTTGAGTCGTGCGGTTAGCGGGAGGCCTCCCTACGAGCAGTACGTC. This encodes CASSLSRAVSGRPPYEQYV.